These 20 T cell receptor beta chains came from one sample sequenced in a study of CD8+CD57+ T cells in acquired aplastic anemia. Sequencing was done on patients that had shown CD8+CD57+ cell expansion by flow cytometry. TCR beta VDJ and CDR3 profiling used genomic DNA as template. TCRdb re-derived calls from the reads in MiXCR, one entry per CDR3 protein. The profile covers under 500,000 distinct CDR3 sequences, with around 30% appearing a single time and 0.82% taken by the ten largest. Sequencing input: sorted CD4+, CD8+, or CD8+CD57+ T cells (not recorded which) from PBMCs. The receptors derive from a human donor with aplastic anemia.

This clonotype was recorded once. The chain combines TRBV20-1 with TRBJ2-3; D is perhaps TRBD2 (6 bases). The CDR3 length is 16 residues. Trimming removed 1 base from V and 6 bases from J, with 20 bases in between. The germline gives CDR1 DFQATT, CDR2 SNEGSKA (reference sequence). This chain's CDR3 is CSARGSSGFPWDTQYF. CDR3 DNA: TGCAGTGCTAGAGGTTCCAGCGGGTTCCCGTGGGATACGCAGTATTTT.

The chain combines TRBV19 with TRBJ1-2; D is unresolved. Germline V gene lookup returns CDR1 LNHDA and CDR2 SQIVND (reference sequence). The CDR3 sequence is 15 residues long. V gave up 6 bases and J gave up 0 bases, with 14 bases separating them. This CDR3 is CASRRSGPANYGYTF. The CDR3, as DNA: TGTGCCAGTAGGCGAAGTGGACCAGCTAACTATGGCTACACCTTC.

This rearrangement joins TRBV11-2 to TRBJ2-7, with D possibly being TRBD1 (5 bases). V dropped 2 bases and J dropped 2 bases, with 10 bases sitting between them. Germline V CDR1 and CDR2: SGHAT, FQNNGV. This CDR3 comprises 14 residues. CDR3 nucleotides: TGTGCCAGCAGCTTATTAACAGGTACCTACGAGCAGTACTTC. Translation: CASSLLTGTYEQYF.

The chain couples TRBV7-6 to TRBJ1-2; 11 bases match TRBD1. The CDR3 sequence is 14 residues long. In germline, CDR1 is SGHVS, CDR2 FNYEAQ. The CDR3 protein is CVSGDRGCIYGYTF. For the CDR3, the DNA is TGTGTTAGCGGGGACAGGGGGTGTATCTATGGCTACACCTTC. The whole variable domain, remainder taken from reference TRBV7-6 and TRBJ1-2, is GAGVSQSPRYKVTKRGQDVALRCDPISGHVSLYWYRQALGQGPEFLTYFNYEAQQDKSGLPNDRFSAERPEGSISTLTIQRTEQRDSAMYRCVSGDRGCIYGYTFGSGTRLTVV.

This clonotype was seen at least ten times. The chain links TRBV7-3 to TRBJ1-5, with D maybe TRBD1 (5 bases). The CDR3 loop spans 13 amino acids. Germline loops: CDR1 SGHTA, CDR2 FQGTGA. Trimming cost V 5 bases and J 9 bases, with 14 bases left between them. DNA for the CDR3: TGTGCCAGCAGCCTACAAGGCGGGGGGCCCCAGCATTTT. Protein: CASSLQGGGPQHF.

At least ten counts were recorded for this clonotype. This chain links TRBV2 with TRBJ1-3; 11 bases are shared with TRBD1. CDR1 is SNHLY and CDR2 is FYNNEI in the germline V gene. With 3 bases clipped from V and 1 base from J, the junction kept 2 bases outside the gene matches. This CDR3 has 16 amino acids. The chain's CDR3 is CASSEGQGVSGNTIYF. CDR3 in DNA: TGTGCCAGCAGTGAGGGACAGGGGGTATCTGGAAACACCATATATTTT.

This clonotype occurred a few times. The chain is built from TRBV12-3 or TRBV12-4 and TRBJ2-1, with TRBD2 identical over 7 bases. The CDR3 sequence is 13 residues long. J lost 7 bases, V lost 2 bases, and 2 bases had no gene match. CDR3 coding DNA: TGTGCCAGCAGTTTATGGCGGGAGAATGAGCAGTTCTTC. Translation: CASSLWRENEQFF.

The rearrangement joins TRBV20-1 to TRBJ2-5, with unresolved D. CDR1 and CDR2 (germline): DFQATT, SNEGSKA (reference sequence). The CDR3 is 13 residues long. V dropped 1 base and J dropped 2 bases, with 8 bases sitting between them. The CDR3 DNA sequence: TGCAGTGCTAGAGGTCATGGTCAAGAGACCCAGTACTTC. Amino acids: CSARGHGQETQYF.

In its sample, this clonotype was seen a few times. V usage is TRBV15 and J usage is TRBJ1-4; no firm D call. The germline CDR1 and CDR2 sequences are LNHNV and YYDKDF (reference sequence). The CDR3 runs to 14 residues. Trimming took 3 bases from V and 8 from J, leaving 13 bases between them. The CDR3 protein is CATSSVPRREKLFF. CDR3 bases: TGTGCCACCAGCAGTGTACCCCGTCGAGAAAAACTGTTTTTT. The full variable domain, in which reference TRBV15 and TRBJ1-4 provide the parts outside the CDR3, is DAMVIQNPRYQVTQFGKPVTLSCSQTLNHNVMYWYQQKSSQAPKLLFHYYDKDFNNEADTPDNFQSRRPNTSFCFLDIRSPGLGDTAMYLCATSSVPRREKLFFGSGTQLSVL.

This clonotype was recorded many times. The chain has TRBV5-1 and TRBJ1-6; D is perhaps TRBD1 (6 bases). Germline CDR1 reads SGHRS; CDR2 reads YFSETQ. There are 15 residues in the CDR3. V lost 0 bases to trimming and J lost 8 bases, with 12 bases between them. This CDR3 reads CASSLEGGVDSPLHF. In DNA form, the CDR3 reads TGCGCCAGCAGCTTGGAAGGGGGAGTGGATTCACCCCTCCACTTT. The whole variable domain, filled in from reference TRBV5-1 and TRBJ1-6, reads KAGVTQTPRYLIKTRGQQVTLSCSPISGHRSVSWYQQTPGQGLQFLFEYFSETQRNKGNFPGRFSGRQFSNSRSEMNVSTLELGDSALYLCASSLEGGVDSPLHFGNGTRLTVT.

The V gene is TRBV20-1, the J gene TRBJ2-5, with 7 positions matching TRBD1. V shed 3 bases and J 5 bases; nucleotides not matched to a gene: 9. The V gene's germline CDR1 is DFQATT and CDR2 SNEGSKA (reference sequence). CDR3 length: 14 amino acids. The CDR3 region has the DNA TGCAGTGCTAGCCTGGCAGGGGGTATGGAGACCCAGTACTTC. Translated, it gives CSASLAGGMETQYF.

The chain uses TRBV12-3 or TRBV12-4 and TRBJ1-1, with 7 bases fitting TRBD1. Trimming at V came to 6 bases and at J to 4 bases, leaving 5 bases not matched to a gene. The CDR3 is made up of 13 amino acids. CDR3 region: CASSRDRATEAFF. For the CDR3, the DNA is TGTGCCAGCAGCCGAGACAGGGCCACTGAAGCTTTCTTT.

This clonotype was counted many times. The genes are TRBV2 and TRBJ2-1, with 7 bases identical to TRBD1. V shed 8 bases and J 12 bases; nucleotides not matched to a gene: 16. The CDR3 covers 14 residues. CDR1 is SNHLY, CDR2 FYNNEI, per germline. CDR3 protein: CASLGDSLDQRQFF. For the CDR3, the DNA is TGTGCCAGCCTAGGGGACAGTTTGGACCAAAGGCAGTTCTTC.

This clonotype has a count of ten or more. The genes are TRBV10-3 and TRBJ1-2, with no clear D. There are 13 residues in the CDR3. The ends were cut back, 0 bases at V and 7 bases at J, with 9 bases in the middle. In germline, CDR1 is ENHRY, CDR2 SYGVKD. DNA for the CDR3: TGTGCCATCAGTGAGTCGGAAATGGGTGGCTACACCTTC. It specifies CAISESEMGGYTF.

This clonotype was detected a few times. The gene calls are TRBV6-1 and TRBJ2-7; no firm D call. Germline lookup yields CDR1 MNHNS and CDR2 SASEGT. V dropped 8 bases and J dropped 4 bases, with 3 bases sitting between them. CDR3 length: 9 amino acids. The CDR3 DNA sequence: TGTGCCAGCTTTTACGAGCAGTACTTC. Encoded protein: CASFYEQYF.

This clonotype was counted only a few times. The rearrangement links TRBV19 to TRBJ2-7, with TRBD2 matching 10 bases. The V gene's germline CDR1 is LNHDA and CDR2 SQIVND (reference sequence). The CDR3 is 16 amino acids. V trimming: 8 bases; J trimming: 0 bases; junction bases outside the gene matches: 10. CDR3 DNA: TGTGCCAGTGCCCGACAAACTAGCGGGGCCTCCTACGAGCAGTACTTC. This encodes CASARQTSGASYEQYF.

The chain recombines TRBV2 with TRBJ2-5; D possibly matches TRBD1 or TRBD2 (5 bases each). CDR3 size: 13 residues. CDR1 and CDR2 from the germline V gene are SNHLY and FYNNEI. V lost 1 base and J 5 bases, leaving 8 bases between the germline ends. The CDR3, as DNA: TGTGCCAGCAGTGAAGGAGGGGCGGAGACCCAGTACTTC. This gives the protein CASSEGGAETQYF. Looking up the rest from reference TRBV2 and TRBJ2-5 gives the full variable domain: EPEVTQTPSHQVTQMGQEVILRCVPISNHLYFYWYRQILGQKVEFLVSFYNNEISEKSEIFDDQFSVERPDGSNFTLKIRSTKLEDSAMYFCASSEGGAETQYFGPGTRLLVL.

Many counts were recorded for this clonotype. The chain recombines TRBV12-3 or TRBV12-4 with TRBJ2-7, with 7 bases fitting TRBD2. The CDR3 sequence is 12 residues long. The ends lost 5 bases at V and 5 bases at J; junction bases unmatched: 3. CDR3: CASSPGGNEQYF. CDR3 nucleotides: TGTGCCAGCAGTCCCGGGGGGAACGAGCAGTACTTC.

This clonotype appeared a few times. This chain uses TRBV11-2 with TRBJ2-7, with 12 nucleotides matching TRBD2. In germline, CDR1 is SGHAT, CDR2 FQNNGV. The ends lost 4 bases at V and 3 bases at J; junction bases unmatched: 13. The CDR3 contains 18 residues. DNA of the CDR3: TGTGCCAGCAGCTCGCGACAGGGTCTAGCGGGGGGGCGCTACGAGCAGTACTTC. Translating gives CASSSRQGLAGGRYEQYF.

This clonotype was seen a handful of times. The chain uses TRBV6-2 or TRBV6-3 and TRBJ1-2, with D possibly being TRBD1 (6 bases). Germline V gene data show CDR1 as MNHEY and CDR2 as SVGEGT. This CDR3 spans 16 amino acids. V lost 8 bases and J lost 1, with 20 bases in between. CDR3 sequence: CASCNRDRTINYGYTF. For the CDR3, the DNA is TGTGCCAGCTGTAATCGAGACAGGACCATTAACTATGGCTACACCTTC.